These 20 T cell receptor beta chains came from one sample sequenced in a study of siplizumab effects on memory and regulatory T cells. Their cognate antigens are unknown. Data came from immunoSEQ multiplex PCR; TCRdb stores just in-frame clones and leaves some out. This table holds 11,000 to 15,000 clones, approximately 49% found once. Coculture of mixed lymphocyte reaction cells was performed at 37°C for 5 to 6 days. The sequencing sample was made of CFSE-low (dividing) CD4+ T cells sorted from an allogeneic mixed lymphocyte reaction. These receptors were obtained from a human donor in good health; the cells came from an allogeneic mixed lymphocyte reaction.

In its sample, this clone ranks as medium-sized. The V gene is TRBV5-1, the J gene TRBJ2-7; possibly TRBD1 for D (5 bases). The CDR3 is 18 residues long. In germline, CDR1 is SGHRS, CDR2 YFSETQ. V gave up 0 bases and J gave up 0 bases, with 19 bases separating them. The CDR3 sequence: CASSLGRAQGSSSYEQYF. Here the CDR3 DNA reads TGCGCCAGCAGCTTGGGACGTGCGCAGGGCTCGAGCTCCTACGAGCAGTACTTC.

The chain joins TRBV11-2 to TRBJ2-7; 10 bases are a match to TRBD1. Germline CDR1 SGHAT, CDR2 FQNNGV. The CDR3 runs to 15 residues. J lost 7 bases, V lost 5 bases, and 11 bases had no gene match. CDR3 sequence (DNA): TGTGCCAGCAGCCTCACATCCGGGACAGGGGTTGAGCAGTACTTC. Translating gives CASSLTSGTGVEQYF.

The CDR3 DNA reads as TGTGCCAGCAGCCCATTCTTAGGGCGGAATTCACCCCTCCACTTT. This codes for CASSPFLGRNSPLHF. The chain carries TRBV9 and TRBJ1-6; no clear D gene. Trimming took 4 bases from V and 7 from J, leaving 15 bases between them. The CDR3 is 15 amino acids. Germline CDR1 reads SGDLS; CDR2 reads YYNGEE.

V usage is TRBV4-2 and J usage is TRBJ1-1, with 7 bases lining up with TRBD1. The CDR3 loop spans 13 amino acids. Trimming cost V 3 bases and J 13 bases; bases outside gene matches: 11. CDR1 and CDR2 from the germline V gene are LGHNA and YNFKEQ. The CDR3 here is CASSQDPQGTVFF. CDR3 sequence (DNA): TGTGCCAGCAGCCAGGACCCGCAGGGGACAGTTTTCTTT.

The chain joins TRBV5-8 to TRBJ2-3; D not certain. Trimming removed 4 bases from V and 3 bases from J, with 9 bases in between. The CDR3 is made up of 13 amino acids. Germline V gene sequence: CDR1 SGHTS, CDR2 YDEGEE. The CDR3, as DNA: TGTGCCAGCAGCCTTGGGTCGACAGATACGCAGTATTTT. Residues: CASSLGSTDTQYF.

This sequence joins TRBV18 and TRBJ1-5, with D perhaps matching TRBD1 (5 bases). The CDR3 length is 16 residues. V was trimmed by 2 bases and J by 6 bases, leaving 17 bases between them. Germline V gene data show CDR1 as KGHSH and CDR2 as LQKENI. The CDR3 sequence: CASSPFGTGAGQPQHF. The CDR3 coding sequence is TGTGCCAGCTCACCATTTGGAACAGGTGCAGGTCAGCCCCAGCATTTT.

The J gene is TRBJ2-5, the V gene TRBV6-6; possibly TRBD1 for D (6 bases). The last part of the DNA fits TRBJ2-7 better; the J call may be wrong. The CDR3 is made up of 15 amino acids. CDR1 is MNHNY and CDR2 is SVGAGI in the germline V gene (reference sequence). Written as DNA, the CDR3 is TGTGCCAGCAGAGCCCACCAGGGGTCGGTAAACGAGCAGTACTTC. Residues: CASRAHQGSVNEQYF.

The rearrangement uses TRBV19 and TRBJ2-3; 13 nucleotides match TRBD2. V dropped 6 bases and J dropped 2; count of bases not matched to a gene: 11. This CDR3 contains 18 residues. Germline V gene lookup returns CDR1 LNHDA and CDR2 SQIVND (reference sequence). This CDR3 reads CASSRLAGGSRVTDTQYF. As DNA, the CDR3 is TGTGCCAGTAGCAGACTAGCGGGGGGTTCAAGGGTCACAGATACGCAGTATTTT.

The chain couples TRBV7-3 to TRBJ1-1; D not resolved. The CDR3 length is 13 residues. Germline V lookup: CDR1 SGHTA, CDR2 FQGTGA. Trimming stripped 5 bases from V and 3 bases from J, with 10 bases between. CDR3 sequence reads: CASSKNQDTEAFF. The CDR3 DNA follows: TGTGCCAGCAGCAAAAATCAGGACACTGAAGCTTTCTTT.

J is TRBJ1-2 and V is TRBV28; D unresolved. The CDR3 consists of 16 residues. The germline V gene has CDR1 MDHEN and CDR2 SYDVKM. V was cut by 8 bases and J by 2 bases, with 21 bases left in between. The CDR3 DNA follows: TGTGCCAGCGGGGTCGCGGCGACCGGAGGAAACTATGGCTACACCTTC. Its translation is CASGVAATGGNYGYTF.

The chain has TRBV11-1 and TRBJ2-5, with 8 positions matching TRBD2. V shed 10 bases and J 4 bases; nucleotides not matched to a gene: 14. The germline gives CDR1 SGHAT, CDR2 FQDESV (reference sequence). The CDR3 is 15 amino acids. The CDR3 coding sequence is TGTGCCACGCGCCATACATCGGGGGGGCGAGAGACCCAGTACTTC. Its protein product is CATRHTSGGRETQYF.

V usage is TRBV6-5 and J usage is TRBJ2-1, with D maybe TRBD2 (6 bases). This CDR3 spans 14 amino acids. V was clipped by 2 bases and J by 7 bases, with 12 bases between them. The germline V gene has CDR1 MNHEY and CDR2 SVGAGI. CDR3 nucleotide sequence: TGTGCCAGCAGTTACCGCGGGGTCGGTAATGAGCAGTTCTTC. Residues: CASSYRGVGNEQFF.

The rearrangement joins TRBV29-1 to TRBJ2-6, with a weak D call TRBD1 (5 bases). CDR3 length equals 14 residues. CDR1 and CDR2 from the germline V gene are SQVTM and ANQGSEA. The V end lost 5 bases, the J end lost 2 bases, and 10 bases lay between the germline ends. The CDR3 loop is CSVKQGTGANVLTF. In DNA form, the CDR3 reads TGCAGCGTTAAGCAGGGAACTGGGGCCAACGTCCTGACTTTC.

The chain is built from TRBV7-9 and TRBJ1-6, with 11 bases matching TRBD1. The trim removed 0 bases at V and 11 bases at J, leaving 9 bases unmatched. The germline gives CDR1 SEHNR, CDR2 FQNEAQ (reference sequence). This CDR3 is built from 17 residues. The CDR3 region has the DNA TGTGCCAGCAGCTTAGCGTCCGGGACAGGGGGTCGGACACCCCTCCACTTT. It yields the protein CASSLASGTGGRTPLHF. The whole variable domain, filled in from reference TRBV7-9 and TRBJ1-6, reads DTGVSQNPRHKITKRGQNVTFRCDPISEHNRLYWYRQTLGQGPEFLTYFQNEAQLEKSRLLSDRFSAERPKGSFSTLEIQRTEQGDSAMYLCASSLASGTGGRTPLHFGNGTRLTVT.

The DNA of the CDR3 is TGCAGCGTTTTTGGGGGGACAGAGATCTACGAGCAGTACTTC. This translates into CSVFGGTEIYEQYF. The chain carries TRBV29-1 and TRBJ2-7; D possibly corresponds to TRBD1 (7 bases). CDR1 and CDR2 from the germline V gene are SQVTM and ANQGSEA. The CDR3 contains 14 residues. Trimming left V 5 bases short and J 3 bases short, with 17 bases between.

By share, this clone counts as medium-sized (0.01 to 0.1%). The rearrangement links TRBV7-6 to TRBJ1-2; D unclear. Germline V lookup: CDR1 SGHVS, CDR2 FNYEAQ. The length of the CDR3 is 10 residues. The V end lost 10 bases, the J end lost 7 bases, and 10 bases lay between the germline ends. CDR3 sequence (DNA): TGTGCCACGCTGGTTTCTGGCTACACCTTC. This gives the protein CATLVSGYTF. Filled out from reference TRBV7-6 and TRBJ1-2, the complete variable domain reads GAGVSQSPRYKVTKRGQDVALRCDPISGHVSLYWYRQALGQGPEFLTYFNYEAQQDKSGLPNDRFSAERPEGSISTLTIQRTEQRDSAMYRCATLVSGYTFGSGTRLTVV.

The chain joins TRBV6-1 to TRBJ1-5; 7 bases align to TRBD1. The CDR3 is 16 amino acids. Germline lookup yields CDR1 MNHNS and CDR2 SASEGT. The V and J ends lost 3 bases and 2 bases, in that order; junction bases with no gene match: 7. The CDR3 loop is CASSDAQGIGNQPQHF. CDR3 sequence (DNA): TGTGCCAGCAGTGATGCACAGGGGATTGGCAATCAGCCCCAGCATTTT.

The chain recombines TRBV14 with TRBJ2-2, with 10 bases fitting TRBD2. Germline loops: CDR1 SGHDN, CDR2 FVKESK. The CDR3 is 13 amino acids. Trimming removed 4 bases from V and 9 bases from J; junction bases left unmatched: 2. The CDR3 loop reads CASSLAGGRELFF. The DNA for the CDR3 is TGTGCCAGCAGCCTAGCGGGAGGCCGGGAGCTGTTTTTT.

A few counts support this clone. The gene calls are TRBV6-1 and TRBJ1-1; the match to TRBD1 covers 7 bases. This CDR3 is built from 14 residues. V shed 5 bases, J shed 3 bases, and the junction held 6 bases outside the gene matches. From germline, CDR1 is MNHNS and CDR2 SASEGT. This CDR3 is CASSWGDRYTEAFF. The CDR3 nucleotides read TGTGCCAGCAGTTGGGGGGACAGATACACTGAAGCTTTCTTT.

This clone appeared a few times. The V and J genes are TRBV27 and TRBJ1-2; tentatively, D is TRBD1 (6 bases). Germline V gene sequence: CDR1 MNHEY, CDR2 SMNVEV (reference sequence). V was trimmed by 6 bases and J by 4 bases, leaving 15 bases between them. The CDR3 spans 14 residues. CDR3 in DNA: TGTGCCAGCAGGCCGGGGGCGACCGCCTATGGCTACACCTTC. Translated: CASRPGATAYGYTF.